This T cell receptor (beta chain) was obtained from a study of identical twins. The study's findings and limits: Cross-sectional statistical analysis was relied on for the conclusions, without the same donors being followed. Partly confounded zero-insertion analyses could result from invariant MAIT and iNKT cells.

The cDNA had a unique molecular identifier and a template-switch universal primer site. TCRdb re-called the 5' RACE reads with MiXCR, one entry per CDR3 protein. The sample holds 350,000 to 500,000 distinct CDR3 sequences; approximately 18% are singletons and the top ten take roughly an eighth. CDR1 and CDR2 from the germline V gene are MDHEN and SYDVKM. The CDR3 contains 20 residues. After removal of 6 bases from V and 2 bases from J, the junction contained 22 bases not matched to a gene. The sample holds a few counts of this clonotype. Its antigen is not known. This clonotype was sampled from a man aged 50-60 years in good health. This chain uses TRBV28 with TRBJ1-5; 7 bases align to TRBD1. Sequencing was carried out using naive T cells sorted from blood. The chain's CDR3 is CASRATKLRGTSFRNQPQHF. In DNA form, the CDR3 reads TGTGCCAGCAGGGCGACTAAACTCAGGGGGACGAGTTTCCGCAATCAGCCCCAGCATTTT.